This passage covers 7 T cell receptor beta chains from one sample sequenced in a study of blood T cell repertoires in COVID-19. Profiled with immunoSEQ multiplex PCR; TCRdb holds only in-frame clones, not every one. The profile shows roughly 48,000 clones, over 70% of them singletons. Sequenced sample: peripheral blood. These receptors were collected from a man between 65 and 80 years old with acute or convalescent COVID-19.

This chain connects TRBV6-5 to TRBJ1-3; D remains ambiguous. The V end lost 7 bases, the J end lost 7 bases, and 8 bases lay between the germline ends. The CDR3 loop spans 11 amino acids. The V gene's germline CDR1 is MNHEY and CDR2 SVGAGI. The CDR3 loop reads CASNNGNTIYF. CDR3 coding DNA: TGTGCCAGCAATAACGGGAACACCATATATTTT.

The chain has TRBV28 and TRBJ1-2; D unresolved. Trimming pared 3 bases from V and 4 bases from J, leaving 21 bases between. The germline CDR1 and CDR2 sequences are MDHEN and SYDVKM. The CDR3 extends over 17 amino acids. CDR3 loop: CASSFWLGAGGSYGYTF. Here the CDR3 DNA reads TGTGCCAGCAGTTTTTGGCTTGGTGCAGGAGGGAGCTATGGCTACACCTTC.

The chain employs TRBV6-5 and TRBJ1-2; TRBD1 aligns across 11 bases. The CDR3 runs to 14 residues. V gave up 8 bases and J gave up 5 bases; unmatched junction bases: 7. The germline V gene encodes CDR1 MNHEY and CDR2 SVGAGI. This CDR3 reads CASRGTGGLYGYTF. In nucleotides, the CDR3 is TGTGCCAGCCGGGGGACAGGGGGACTTTATGGCTACACCTTC.

The rearrangement joins TRBV7-2 to TRBJ2-5; TRBD2 matches 9 bases. Looked up from germline, CDR1 is SGHTA and CDR2 is FQGNSA. J gave up 2 bases and V 7 bases, and 5 bases lay outside the gene matches. CDR3 length equals 14 residues. CDR3 coding DNA: TGTGCCAGCAAGAGCGGGGGGTTACAAGAGACCCAGTACTTC. The encoded protein is CASKSGGLQETQYF.

This sequence joins TRBV3-1 (or the pseudogene TRBV3-2) and TRBJ1-2, with D possibly matching TRBD1 (5 bases). V lost 3 bases to trimming and J lost 8 bases, with 16 bases between them. Germline values: CDR1 LGHDT, CDR2 YNNKEL (reference sequence). This CDR3 spans 14 amino acids. CDR3 in amino acids: CASSQETGSVGYTF. CDR3 coding DNA: TGTGCCAGCAGCCAGGAAACAGGCTCTGTAGGCTACACCTTC.

This clone was observed once. The rearrangement uses TRBV6-4 and TRBJ1-1; no definite D call. The CDR3 is 13 residues long. The germline gives CDR1 MRHNA, CDR2 SNTAGT. Deletions cut 5 bases from V and 1 base from J, with 8 bases between. CDR3 residues: CASSITRNTEAFF. The CDR3 nucleotides are TGTGCCAGCAGTATCACTAGGAACACTGAAGCTTTCTTT.

The J gene is TRBJ2-5, the V gene TRBV15, with D tentatively TRBD2 (6 bases). Germline assignment: CDR1 LNHNV and CDR2 YYDKDF (reference sequence). V lost 5 bases, J lost 2 bases, and 12 bases lay in between. The CDR3 sequence is 14 residues long. The CDR3, as DNA: TGTGCCACCAGCCAGCGGGCGGGGCAAGAGACCCAGTACTTC. It codes for CATSQRAGQETQYF.